These 8 T cell receptor beta chains were sequenced from one sample in a study of cytomegalovirus exposure and HLA in healthy donors (dated by TCRdb to the late 2010s). Library preparation employed the immunoSEQ multiplex PCR assay. For the multiplex PCR, a mixture combining 60 forward primers for TCR Vbeta segments and 13 reverse primers for TCR Jbeta segments was used. Entries here come from immuneACCESS through TCRdb and include only in-frame sequences with V and J called. Some clones fail to appear in such tables; in the studies checked, an unresolved V gene covers under half of the shortfall, and the cause of the remainder is unknown. For this sample the table gives 95,000 to 150,000 clones, of which about three quarters were detected only once. Of the sample, under 5% falls within the top ten clones. The sequenced sample was PBMCs. Receptors were obtained from a man aged 30-40 years in good health and CMV-seronegative.

CDR3 protein: CASSSTSGGASPDTQYF. The CDR3 DNA is TGTGCCAGCAGCTCCACCAGCGGGGGGGCCTCCCCCGATACGCAGTATTTT. The rearrangement uses TRBV7-3 and TRBJ2-3, with 10 bases matching TRBD2. V dropped 4 bases and J dropped 6; count of bases not matched to a gene: 13. CDR3 length: 17 residues. CDR1 and CDR2 from the germline V gene are SGHTA and FQGTGA.

In DNA, the CDR3 is TGTGCCAGCTCATCCACGGGGGTAGACTATGGCTACACCTTC. Amino acid sequence: CASSSTGVDYGYTF. The rearrangement joins TRBV18 to TRBJ1-2; D may be TRBD1 (5 bases). CDR1 and CDR2 from the germline V gene are KGHSH and LQKENI. Trimming shortened V by 5 bases and J by 3 bases, and 13 bases separated the two germline ends. The CDR3 sequence is 14 residues long.

V gene TRBV9 combines with J gene TRBJ2-5; tentative D call: TRBD2 (6 bases). Looked up from germline, CDR1 is SGDLS and CDR2 is YYNGEE. This CDR3 contains 15 residues. Trimming stripped 0 bases from V and 1 base from J, with 10 bases between. The CDR3 DNA follows: TGTGCCAGCAGCGTAGGCGGGGACCCCCAAGAGACCCAGTACTTC. Its protein product is CASSVGGDPQETQYF.

The chain links TRBV10-3 to TRBJ2-5; 9 nucleotides agree with TRBD2. V dropped 10 bases and J dropped 5; count of bases not matched to a gene: 5. The CDR3 sequence is 12 residues long. CDR1 is ENHRY and CDR2 is SYGVKD in the germline V gene. Written as DNA, the CDR3 is TGTGCCACCCGCGGGGGGGACGAGACCCAGTACTTC. This sequence encodes CATRGGDETQYF.

V gene TRBV7-3 combines with J gene TRBJ2-2; TRBD2 is a possible D gene (6 bases). Per the germline V gene, CDR1 is SGHTA and CDR2 is FQGTGA. The CDR3 extends over 16 amino acids. The germline V and J ends were trimmed by 6 bases and 2 bases, with 16 bases remaining between them. CDR3 protein: CASRLVGGLNTGELFF. In DNA form, the CDR3 reads TGTGCCAGCAGATTGGTCGGGGGACTTAACACCGGGGAGCTGTTTTTT.

This sequence joins TRBV5-4 and TRBJ2-3; 9 bases are a match to TRBD2. The CDR3 has 14 residues. Germline V lookup: CDR1 SGHNT, CDR2 YYREEE (reference sequence). Trimming removed 4 bases from V and 6 bases from J; junction bases left unmatched: 6. The CDR3 DNA follows: TGTGCCAGCAGCCCGCGGGGGGGCAGCGATACGCAGTATTTT. Its translation: CASSPRGGSDTQYF.

The chain carries TRBV5-8 and TRBJ2-5; maybe TRBD2 (5 bases). Trimming removed 7 bases at V and 1 base at J, with 17 bases between. In germline, CDR1 is SGHTS, CDR2 YDEGEE. The CDR3 covers 15 residues. The CDR3 reads CASEGLPEIQETQYF. CDR3 DNA sequence: TGTGCCAGCGAGGGTCTCCCGGAAATCCAAGAGACCCAGTACTTC.

The V call is TRBV5-1, the J call TRBJ2-5; 9 bases are shared with TRBD1. The CDR3 covers 14 residues. The junction had 7 bases not matched to a gene; V was cut back by 7 bases and J by 3 bases. The germline V gene has CDR1 SGHRS and CDR2 YFSETQ. The CDR3: CASAPGQGEETQYF. CDR3 sequence (DNA): TGCGCCAGCGCCCCGGGACAGGGAGAAGAGACCCAGTACTTC.